Following are 18 T cell receptor beta chains from one sample sequenced in a study of T cells in narcolepsy. Data came from immunoSEQ multiplex PCR; TCRdb stores just in-frame clones and leaves some out. The sample has fewer than 35,000 clones; around 79% are singletons. The sequenced sample consisted of CD45RA- memory CD4+ T cells from PBMCs. All receptors derive from a human donor with narcolepsy.

This chain connects TRBV7-2 to TRBJ1-5; D is uncertain. V gave up 5 bases and J gave up 0 bases, with 11 bases separating them. The germline gives CDR1 SGHTA, CDR2 FQGNSA. The CDR3 is 15 amino acids. CDR3 residues: CASSGPGSSNQPQHF. For the CDR3, the DNA is TGTGCCAGCAGCGGACCGGGATCTAGCAATCAGCCCCAGCATTTT.

V gene TRBV7-2 combines with J gene TRBJ1-5, with 7 bases lining up with TRBD1. Germline V lookup: CDR1 SGHTA, CDR2 FQGNSA. The CDR3 covers 14 residues. V lost 5 bases, J lost 9 bases, and 10 bases stayed unmatched. The CDR3 here is CASSLSQGGGPQHF. CDR3 nucleotide sequence: TGTGCCAGCAGCCTCTCCCAGGGGGGAGGGCCCCAGCATTTT.

This clone appeared a few times. The rearrangement links TRBV28 to TRBJ2-7; no clear D. Trimming stripped 6 bases from V and 2 bases from J, with 8 bases between. Germline V gene lookup returns CDR1 MDHEN and CDR2 SYDVKM. The length of the CDR3 is 12 residues. The CDR3 nucleotides read TGTGCCAGCAGCCAACAGACCTACGAGCAGTACTTC. It translates to CASSQQTYEQYF.

The CDR3 DNA reads as TGTGCCAGCCGCCAGGGCTACGAGCAGTACTTC. Protein sequence: CASRQGYEQYF. V usage is TRBV28 and J usage is TRBJ2-7; D perhaps matches TRBD1 (5 bases). The CDR3 consists of 11 residues. Trimming removed 8 bases from V and 3 bases from J, with 8 bases in between. The germline gives CDR1 MDHEN, CDR2 SYDVKM.

In this sample, this clone turned up once. This sequence joins TRBV5-4 and TRBJ2-3, with TRBD2 matching 7 bases. Germline V lookup: CDR1 SGHNT, CDR2 YYREEE (reference sequence). The V gene end was trimmed by 10 bases and the J gene end by 5 bases; junction bases not matched to a gene: 13. This CDR3 region has 14 residues. The CDR3 sequence: CASRRDYGIDTQYF. DNA for the CDR3: TGTGCCTCCAGGAGGGACTATGGTATAGATACGCAGTATTTT.

The chain is built from TRBV7-3 and TRBJ1-1; no reliable D call. From germline, CDR1 is SGHTA and CDR2 FQGTGA. The ends were cut back, 5 bases at V and 1 base at J, with 20 bases in the middle. The CDR3 length is 17 residues. The CDR3 coding sequence is TGTGCCAGCAGCGCCCGCCCCTTAGGGCAGGCGAACACTGAAGCTTTCTTT. Translating gives CASSARPLGQANTEAFF.

V usage is TRBV12-5 and J usage is TRBJ2-2; possible D gene TRBD2, 6 bases. V was clipped by 4 bases and J by 3 bases, with 12 bases between them. The V gene's germline CDR1 is LGHNT and CDR2 FRNRAP. The CDR3 is 15 residues long. DNA of the CDR3: TGTGCTAGTGGTTCCTCCTCGGGAGACACCGGGGAGCTGTTTTTT. Amino acids: CASGSSSGDTGELFF.

This clone has just a few counts. The J gene is TRBJ2-1, the V gene TRBV7-3, with D perhaps TRBD2 (6 bases). The V and J ends lost 2 bases and 7 bases respectively, with 9 bases between them. The CDR3 covers 13 residues. Per germline, CDR1 SGHTA and CDR2 FQGTGA. The CDR3 protein is CASSLPGVNEQFF. The CDR3, as DNA: TGTGCCAGCAGCTTACCGGGAGTGAATGAGCAGTTCTTC.

This chain uses TRBV19 with TRBJ1-2, with 12 positions matching TRBD1. This CDR3 contains 14 residues. Per germline, CDR1 LNHDA and CDR2 SQIVND (reference sequence). The J segment lost 4 bases and the V segment lost 5 bases, leaving 2 bases of the junction unmatched. The CDR3 spells CASSSGQGAYGYTF. CDR3 bases: TGTGCCAGTAGTTCGGGACAGGGGGCCTATGGCTACACCTTC.

The V call is TRBV28, the J call TRBJ1-5; no firm D call. Germline V lookup: CDR1 MDHEN, CDR2 SYDVKM. This CDR3 region has 16 residues. Trimming took 3 bases from V and 3 from J, leaving 15 bases between them. The CDR3 loop is CASSFFGSRDNQPQHF. The CDR3 region has the DNA TGTGCCAGCAGTTTCTTCGGTTCCCGCGACAATCAGCCCCAGCATTTT.

The chain combines TRBV5-1 with TRBJ2-5; 10 bases agree with TRBD1. The CDR3 is 14 amino acids. J gave up 5 bases and V 7 bases, and 8 bases lay outside the gene matches. Germline CDR1 is SGHRS and CDR2 is YFSETQ. CDR3 region: CASSSDRGRETQYF. DNA for the CDR3: TGCGCCAGCTCGTCGGACAGGGGGAGGGAGACCCAGTACTTC. Full variable domain (rest looked up from reference TRBV5-1 and TRBJ2-5): KAGVTQTPRYLIKTRGQQVTLSCSPISGHRSVSWYQQTPGQGLQFLFEYFSETQRNKGNFPGRFSGRQFSNSRSEMNVSTLELGDSALYLCASSSDRGRETQYFGPGTRLLVL.

Points on this clone: One end of the junction is discordant with germline, which a read error may explain. The gene calls are TRBV7-7 and TRBJ2-7, with 8 bases that match TRBD1. Germline CDR1 and CDR2: SSHAT and FNYEAQ (reference sequence). The CDR3 sequence is 13 residues long. The CDR3 DNA is TGTGCTAGCAGCTTCGACAGGGGCACCGAGCAGTACTTC. This codes for CASSFDRGTEQYF.

This sequence joins TRBV10-3 and TRBJ2-6; D gene uncertain. Germline V gene lookup returns CDR1 ENHRY and CDR2 SYGVKD. The CDR3 is made up of 14 amino acids. Trimming removed 7 bases at V and 2 bases at J, with 9 bases between. The CDR3 nucleotides read TGTGCCATCACGGAAACCCCTGGGGCCAACGTCCTGACTTTC. Residues: CAITETPGANVLTF.

The chain links TRBV6-1 to TRBJ1-2; a possible D gene is TRBD1 (6 bases). The CDR3 has 13 amino acids. Trimming stripped 3 bases from V and 4 bases from J, with 9 bases between. CDR1 and CDR2 from the germline V gene are MNHNS and SASEGT. The CDR3 region is CASSEAGVYGYTF. The DNA of the CDR3 is TGTGCCAGCAGTGAGGCAGGGGTCTATGGCTACACCTTC.

The chain combines TRBV18 with TRBJ2-5, with 9 bases identical to TRBD1. CDR1 is KGHSH, CDR2 LQKENI, per germline. The junction had 14 bases not matched to a gene; V was cut back by 2 bases and J by 7 bases. The CDR3 sequence is 17 residues long. CDR3 amino acids: CASSPVPVTGGWATQYF. DNA for the CDR3: TGTGCCAGCTCACCAGTCCCTGTGACAGGGGGATGGGCGACCCAGTACTTC.

This clone came up once. The V and J genes are TRBV18 and TRBJ1-3; no clear D gene. This CDR3 region has 16 residues. Trimming took off 2 bases at V and 0 bases at J, with 11 bases between the two ends. From germline, CDR1 is KGHSH and CDR2 LQKENI. The CDR3 region is CASSPSRSGSGNTIYF. CDR3 DNA: TGTGCCAGCTCACCAAGTCGGTCGGGCTCTGGAAACACCATATATTTT.

The rearrangement links TRBV5-1 to TRBJ2-1; 11 bases are shared with TRBD1. The CDR3 totals 15 residues. V trimming: 2 bases; J trimming: 6 bases; junction bases outside the gene matches: 4. Germline lookup yields CDR1 SGHRS and CDR2 YFSETQ. The CDR3 is CASSLTGTGGNEQFF. In DNA, the CDR3 is TGCGCCAGCAGCTTAACCGGGACAGGGGGCAATGAGCAGTTCTTC. The variable domain in full, with the rest retrieved from reference TRBV5-1 and TRBJ2-1, is KAGVTQTPRYLIKTRGQQVTLSCSPISGHRSVSWYQQTPGQGLQFLFEYFSETQRNKGNFPGRFSGRQFSNSRSEMNVSTLELGDSALYLCASSLTGTGGNEQFFGPGTRLTVL.

The chain couples TRBV7-9 to TRBJ2-6; D remains unclear. V was trimmed by 3 bases and J by 0 bases, leaving 6 bases between them. The CDR3 has 15 amino acids. Germline assignment: CDR1 SEHNR and CDR2 FQNEAQ (reference sequence). CDR3 nucleotide sequence: TGTGCCAGCAGCTTGACGAGCTCTGGGGCCAACGTCCTGACTTTC. Amino acid sequence: CASSLTSSGANVLTF.